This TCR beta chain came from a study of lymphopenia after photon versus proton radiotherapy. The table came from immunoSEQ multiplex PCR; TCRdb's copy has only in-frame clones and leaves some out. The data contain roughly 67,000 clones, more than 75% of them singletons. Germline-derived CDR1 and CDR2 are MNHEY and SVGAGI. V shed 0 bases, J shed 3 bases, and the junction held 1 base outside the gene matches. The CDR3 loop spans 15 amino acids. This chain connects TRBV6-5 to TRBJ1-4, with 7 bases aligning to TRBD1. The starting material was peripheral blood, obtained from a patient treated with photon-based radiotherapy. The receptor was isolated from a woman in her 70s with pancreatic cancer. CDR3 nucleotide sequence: TGTGCCAGCAGTTACTCAGGGACAGCTAATGAAAAACTGTTTTTT. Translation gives CASSYSGTANEKLFF.